This T cell receptor beta chain derives from a study of blood T cell repertoires in COVID-19. TCRdb keeps only in-frame clones here, not all; method: immunoSEQ multiplex PCR. The table has hundreds of thousands of clones, under 90% seen once. This receptor was taken from a woman aged 45-65 years who had been exposed to COVID-19. Sequenced material: PBMCs or T cells enriched from blood (not recorded which).

CDR3 region: CASSLARPSNEQFF. DNA of the CDR3: TGTGCCAGCAGCTTAGCGCGGCCTAGCAATGAGCAGTTCTTC. V usage is TRBV7-2 and J usage is TRBJ2-1; D gene unclear. The germline V gene has CDR1 SGHTA and CDR2 FQGNSA. V was cut by 0 bases and J by 6 bases, with 9 bases left in between. This CDR3 region has 14 residues.